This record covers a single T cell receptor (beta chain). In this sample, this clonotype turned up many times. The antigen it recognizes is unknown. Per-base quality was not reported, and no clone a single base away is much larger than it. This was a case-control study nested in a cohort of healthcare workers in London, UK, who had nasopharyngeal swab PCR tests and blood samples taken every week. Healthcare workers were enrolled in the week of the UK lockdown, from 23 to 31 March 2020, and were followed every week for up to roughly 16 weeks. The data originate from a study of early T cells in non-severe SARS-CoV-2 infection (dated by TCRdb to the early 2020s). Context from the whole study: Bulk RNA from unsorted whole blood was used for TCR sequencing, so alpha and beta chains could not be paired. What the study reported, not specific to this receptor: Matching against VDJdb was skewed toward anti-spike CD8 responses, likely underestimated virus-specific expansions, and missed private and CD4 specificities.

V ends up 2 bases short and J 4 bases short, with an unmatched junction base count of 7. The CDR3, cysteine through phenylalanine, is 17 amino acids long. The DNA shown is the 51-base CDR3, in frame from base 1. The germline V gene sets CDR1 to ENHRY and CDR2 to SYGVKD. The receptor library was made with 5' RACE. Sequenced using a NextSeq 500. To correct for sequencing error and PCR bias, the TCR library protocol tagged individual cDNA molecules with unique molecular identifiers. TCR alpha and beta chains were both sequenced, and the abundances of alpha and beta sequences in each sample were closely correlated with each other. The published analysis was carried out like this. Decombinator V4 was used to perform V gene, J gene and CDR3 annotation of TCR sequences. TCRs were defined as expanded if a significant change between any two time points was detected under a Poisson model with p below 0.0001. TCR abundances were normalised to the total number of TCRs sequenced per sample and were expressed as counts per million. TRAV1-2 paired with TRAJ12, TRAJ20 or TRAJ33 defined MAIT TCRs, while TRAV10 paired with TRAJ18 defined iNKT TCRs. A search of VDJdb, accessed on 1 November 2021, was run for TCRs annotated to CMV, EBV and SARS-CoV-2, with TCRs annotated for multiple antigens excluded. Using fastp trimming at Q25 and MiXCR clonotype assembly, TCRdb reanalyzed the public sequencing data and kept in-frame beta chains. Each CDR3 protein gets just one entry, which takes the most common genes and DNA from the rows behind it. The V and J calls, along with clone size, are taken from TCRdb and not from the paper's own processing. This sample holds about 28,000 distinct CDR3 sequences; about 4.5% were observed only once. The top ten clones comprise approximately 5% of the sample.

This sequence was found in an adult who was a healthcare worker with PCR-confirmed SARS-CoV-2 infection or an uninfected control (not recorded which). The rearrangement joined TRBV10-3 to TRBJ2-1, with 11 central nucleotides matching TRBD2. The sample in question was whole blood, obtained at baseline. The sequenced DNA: TGTGCCATCAGTGAGCGGGTGCTAGCGGGAGGTTACAATGAGCAGTTCTTC. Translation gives CAISERVLAGGYNEQFF.